These 17 T cell receptor beta chains share one sample of origin, sequenced in a study of blood T cell repertoires in COVID-19. Method: immunoSEQ multiplex PCR; TCRdb's copy keeps in-frame clones and lacks some. The sample consists of under 150,000 clones, around 81% of them appearing once. Sequencing was carried out using peripheral blood. These receptor sequences come from a man aged 40-50 years with active or convalescent COVID-19.

The V and J genes are TRBV2 and TRBJ1-6, with unresolved D. Trimming took 8 bases from V and 7 from J, leaving 15 bases between them. The V gene's germline CDR1 is SNHLY and CDR2 FYNNEI. The length of the CDR3 is 14 residues. CDR3 in DNA: TGTGCCAGCCGTCGTGACACCACAAATTCACCCCTCCACTTT. Translating gives CASRRDTTNSPLHF. Complete variable domain (other parts from reference TRBV2 and TRBJ1-6): EPEVTQTPSHQVTQMGQEVILRCVPISNHLYFYWYRQILGQKVEFLVSFYNNEISEKSEIFDDQFSVERPDGSNFTLKIRSTKLEDSAMYFCASRRDTTNSPLHFGNGTRLTVT.

The chain joins TRBV14 to TRBJ2-1, with 10 bases fitting TRBD1. The germline gives CDR1 SGHDN, CDR2 FVKESK. The CDR3 consists of 17 residues. V shed 6 bases and J 7 bases; nucleotides not matched to a gene: 15. The DNA of the CDR3 is TGTGCCAGCAGTCACGCGACGGGACAGGGGTATCGAAATGAGCAGTTCTTC. Protein: CASSHATGQGYRNEQFF.

This chain joins TRBV6-6 and TRBJ1-5; perhaps TRBD1 as D (6 bases). The CDR3 is made up of 15 amino acids. Trimming took 4 bases from V and 7 from J, leaving 17 bases between them. Germline V gene data show CDR1 as MNHNY and CDR2 as SVGAGI (reference sequence). The CDR3 DNA sequence: TGTGCCAGCAGTTTGAGAGGGGGGGGACTGCAGCCCCAGCATTTT. Its protein is CASSLRGGGLQPQHF.

This clone was seen once. The gene calls are TRBV5-6 and TRBJ2-1; 10 bases are shared with TRBD2. J gave up 6 bases and V 0 bases, and 6 bases lay outside the gene matches. The CDR3 has 16 residues. Germline lookup yields CDR1 SGHDT and CDR2 YYEEEE. CDR3 DNA: TGTGCCAGCAGCTTGGTGGGTAGCGGGGGGCTCAATGAGCAGTTCTTC. This codes for CASSLVGSGGLNEQFF.

The chain is built from TRBV2 and TRBJ2-1, with a tentative D call TRBD1 (6 bases). The CDR3 is 13 residues long. Germline CDR1 SNHLY, CDR2 FYNNEI. The V and J ends lost 6 bases and 4 bases respectively, with 10 bases between them. The chain's CDR3 is CASSLGQYNEQFF. The CDR3 DNA is TGTGCCAGCAGCTTAGGACAGTACAATGAGCAGTTCTTC.

V usage is TRBV11-3 and J usage is TRBJ1-1; D is unresolved. The V gene's germline CDR1 is SGHNT and CDR2 YENEEA. V lost 1 base, J lost 0 bases, and 9 bases lay in between. This CDR3 spans 15 amino acids. In nucleotides, the CDR3 is TGTGCCAGCAGCTTAGCGGCGGGTATGAACACTGAAGCTTTCTTT. This sequence encodes CASSLAAGMNTEAFF.

In its sample, this clone was seen a few times. The chain has TRBV7-9 and TRBJ1-5; D is unresolved. V gave up 3 bases and J gave up 0 bases, with 9 bases separating them. The CDR3 extends over 15 amino acids. The germline CDR1 and CDR2 sequences are SEHNR and FQNEAQ (reference sequence). The CDR3 DNA follows: TGTGCCAGCAGCTTTGCGAGTGATAGCAATCAGCCCCAGCATTTT. It is translated as CASSFASDSNQPQHF.

This chain joins TRBV5-5 and TRBJ1-2; the D gene is possibly TRBD1 (6 bases). The CDR3 has 14 amino acids. V lost 5 bases, J lost 0 bases, and 11 bases lay in between. Germline V CDR1 and CDR2: SGHKS, YYEKEE (reference sequence). This chain's CDR3 is CASSLTGSNYGYTF. The DNA of the CDR3 is TGTGCCAGCAGTCTAACAGGGTCTAACTATGGCTACACCTTC.

This chain links TRBV6-4 with TRBJ2-3; D ambiguous. Trimming pared 5 bases from V and 0 bases from J, leaving 15 bases between. The CDR3 consists of 16 residues. Germline V gives CDR1 MRHNA, CDR2 SNTAGT. CDR3 DNA sequence: TGTGCCAGCAGTTTCAACAGCTTAAGGAGCACAGATACGCAGTATTTT. This translates into CASSFNSLRSTDTQYF.

This chain uses TRBV2 with TRBJ2-2, with D unresolved. Germline-derived CDR1 and CDR2 are SNHLY and FYNNEI. Trimming took 1 base from V and 0 from J, leaving 12 bases between them. CDR3 length equals 17 residues. For the CDR3, the DNA is TGTGCCAGCAGTGAAGTGCTCTATTTCGCGAACACCGGGGAGCTGTTTTTT. Its translation: CASSEVLYFANTGELFF.

The genes are TRBV25-1 and TRBJ2-5; D perhaps matches TRBD1 (5 bases). Germline V CDR1 and CDR2: MGHDK, SYGVNS. The CDR3 loop spans 14 amino acids. V was trimmed by 1 base and J by 5 bases, leaving 11 bases between them. CDR3 protein: CASSESGRAETQYF. The CDR3 DNA reads as TGTGCCAGCAGTGAATCCGGCAGGGCTGAGACCCAGTACTTC.

The rearrangement uses TRBV6-6 and TRBJ2-1, with TRBD1 matching over 10 bases. Trimming at V came to 2 bases and at J to 6 bases, leaving 7 bases not matched to a gene. The CDR3 totals 16 residues. Germline V lookup: CDR1 MNHNY, CDR2 SVGAGI (reference sequence). The CDR3 reads CASSYTRDRGFNEQFF. In DNA form, the CDR3 reads TGTGCCAGCAGTTACACCCGGGACAGGGGATTCAATGAGCAGTTCTTC.

A word on this clone: This sample includes further DNA sequences coding for the same CDR3. This chain uses TRBV5-1 with TRBJ2-2; TRBD1 aligns across 7 bases. Germline V CDR1 and CDR2: SGHRS, YFSETQ. CDR3 length: 14 residues. The V segment lost 2 bases and the J segment 4 bases; nucleotides outside the gene matches: 2. The CDR3 loop is CASSLQGITGELFF. CDR3 DNA sequence: TGCGCCAGCAGCTTACAGGGGATCACCGGGGAGCTGTTTTTT.

The rearrangement links TRBV18 to TRBJ2-3; D is possibly TRBD1 (6 bases). This CDR3 has 16 residues. Germline V gene sequence: CDR1 KGHSH, CDR2 LQKENI. Trimming stripped 3 bases from V and 3 bases from J, with 16 bases between. CDR3 coding DNA: TGTGCCAGCTCACCGAGGGGGACGCCAAAAACAGATACGCAGTATTTT. Protein product: CASSPRGTPKTDTQYF.

V gene TRBV5-4 combines with J gene TRBJ2-5; 9 bases agree with TRBD1. Trimming at V came to 4 bases and at J to 4 bases, leaving 5 bases not matched to a gene. Germline values: CDR1 SGHNT, CDR2 YYREEE (reference sequence). CDR3 size: 14 residues. Written as DNA, the CDR3 is TGTGCCAGCAGCCCGAGACAGGGGGGAGAGACCCAGTACTTC. It specifies CASSPRQGGETQYF.

V and J are TRBV19 and TRBJ1-5, with D possibly matching TRBD1 (5 bases). Trimming removed 11 bases from V and 6 bases from J, with 20 bases in between. The CDR3 consists of 14 residues. Per the germline V gene, CDR1 is LNHDA and CDR2 is SQIVND (reference sequence). CDR3 amino acids: CASSGEKGGQPQHF. CDR3 sequence (DNA): TGTGCCTCCTCGGGGGAGAAGGGTGGTCAGCCCCAGCATTTT. Full variable domain (rest looked up from reference TRBV19 and TRBJ1-5): DGGITQSPKYLFRKEGQNVTLSCEQNLNHDAMYWYRQDPGQGLRLIYYSQIVNDFQKGDIAEGYSVSREKKESFPLTVTSAQKNPTAFYLCASSGEKGGQPQHFGDGTRLSIL.

This rearrangement joins TRBV6-6 to TRBJ2-7, with 9 bases lining up with TRBD1. Germline CDR1 and CDR2: MNHNY and SVGAGI (reference sequence). The length of the CDR3 is 13 residues. The V and J ends lost 5 bases and 7 bases, in that order; junction bases with no gene match: 6. As DNA, the CDR3 is TGTGCCAGCAGTACCGGGACAGGGCGGGAGCAGTACTTC. Protein sequence: CASSTGTGREQYF.